The clone carrying this T cell receptor beta chain was seen a few times. This CDR3 comprises 14 residues. The data stem from a study of T-cell memory formation after mild COVID-19. The TCR alpha and TCR beta cDNA libraries, bearing sample barcodes and UMIs, were generated by 5'RACE using constant-segment primers. A single record per CDR3 protein comes from TCRdb applying MiXCR to the 5' RACE reads. The sample includes hundreds of thousands of distinct CDR3 sequences, approximately 15% of them seen just once. Sequenced sample: PBMCs or a T cell subset sorted from them (not recorded which). The TCR was taken from a young man who had mild COVID-19 (a few samples of this study predate the infection). Cell type and time point are not known. J is TRBJ2-5 and V is TRBV21-1; the tabulated D call, TRBD2, remains unverified against the DNA. TRBV21-1 is an annotated pseudogene. CDR3 residues: CASSAGLATETQYF. The CDR3 DNA reads TGTGCCAGCAGCGCGGGACTAGCTACAGAGACCCAGTACTTC.